Shown below are 32 T cell receptor beta chains from a single sample sequenced in a study of OX40 agonist ivuxolimab in advanced cancers. The method was immunoSEQ multiplex PCR; TCRdb's version includes in-frame clones alone and lacks a portion of them. The sample includes 77,000 or so clones, approximately 90% of them seen just once. The starting material was CD4+ or CD8+ T cells sorted from blood, obtained in a trial of the OX40 agonist ivuxolimab. The receptors originated from an adult with an advanced solid tumor such as melanoma, head and neck, liver or kidney cancer.

V is TRBV5-5 and J is TRBJ2-7; the D call may be TRBD1 or TRBD2 (5 bases each). Trimming left V 4 bases short and J 1 base short, with 15 bases between. This CDR3 contains 15 residues. In germline, CDR1 is SGHKS, CDR2 YYEKEE (reference sequence). The CDR3 sequence: CASSVSVRGSYEQYF. For the CDR3, the DNA is TGTGCCAGCAGCGTATCGGTGAGGGGATCCTACGAGCAGTACTTC.

The DNA of the CDR3 is TGTGCCAGCAGGATAGTGTCAGGCACTGAAGCTTTCTTT. It yields the protein CASRIVSGTEAFF. The J gene is TRBJ1-1, the V gene TRBV13; no reliable D call. V was clipped by 6 bases and J by 4 bases, with 12 bases between them. Germline values: CDR1 PRHDT, CDR2 FYEKMQ (reference sequence). This CDR3 spans 13 amino acids.

The chain employs TRBV5-1 and TRBJ2-1; 9 positions agree with TRBD2. The V gene end was trimmed by 4 bases and the J gene end by 7 bases; junction bases not matched to a gene: 12. The CDR3 loop spans 16 amino acids. CDR1 and CDR2 (germline): SGHRS, YFSETQ. CDR3 amino acids: CASSTNPSGGRNEQFF. The CDR3, as DNA: TGCGCCAGCAGCACAAATCCGAGCGGGGGGAGGAATGAGCAGTTCTTC.

The rearrangement uses TRBV5-8 and TRBJ2-7, with D unresolved. CDR3 length equals 11 residues. Germline CDR1 and CDR2: SGHTS and YDEGEE. Trimming took off 4 bases at V and 10 bases at J, with 12 bases between the two ends. CDR3 in amino acids: CASSPFWEQYF. DNA for the CDR3: TGTGCCAGCAGCCCCTTTTGGGAACAGTACTTC. The full variable domain, with the rest looked up from reference TRBV5-8 and TRBJ2-7, is EAGVTQSPTHLIKTRGQQATLRCSPISGHTSVYWYQQALGLGLQFLLWYDEGEERNRGNFPPRFSGRQFPNYSSELNVNALELEDSALYLCASSPFWEQYFGPGTRLTVT.

The chain recombines TRBV7-3 with TRBJ2-6; 10 bases line up with TRBD1. The CDR3 is 17 amino acids. Trimming took 5 bases from V and 3 from J; bases not matched to a gene: 7. Germline values: CDR1 SGHTA, CDR2 FQGTGA. The CDR3 nucleotides read TGTGCCAGCAGCCGCCGGGACAGGGGAATTGGGGCCAACGTCCTGACTTTC. This encodes CASSRRDRGIGANVLTF.

CDR3 DNA sequence: TGTGCCAGCACGGGCGGGCTTCCCTTCTACGAGCAGTACTTC. Its protein product is CASTGGLPFYEQYF. V gene TRBV6-1 combines with J gene TRBJ2-7; D possibly corresponds to TRBD2 (5 bases). The CDR3 runs to 14 residues. V lost 7 bases to trimming and J lost 3 bases, with 16 bases between them. Germline V lookup: CDR1 MNHNS, CDR2 SASEGT.

The chain employs TRBV5-6 and TRBJ1-2; D remains unclear. The CDR3 extends over 15 amino acids. V lost 0 bases, J lost 7 bases, and 16 bases lay in between. The V gene's germline CDR1 is SGHDT and CDR2 YYEEEE. For the CDR3, the DNA is TGTGCCAGCAGCTTGGGGACCCCAGGATTTTTTGGCTACACCTTC. Amino acids: CASSLGTPGFFGYTF.

The V and J genes are TRBV7-9 and TRBJ2-2, with 7 bases fitting TRBD1. The CDR3 extends over 16 amino acids. V was pared by 1 base and J by 4 bases, with 6 bases of the junction left unmatched. CDR1 is SEHNR, CDR2 FQNEAQ, per germline (reference sequence). The CDR3 loop is CASSLGAGGVTGELFF. DNA for the CDR3: TGTGCCAGCAGCTTAGGTGCAGGGGGAGTCACCGGGGAGCTGTTTTTT.

The chain couples TRBV6-1 to TRBJ1-3; D not certain. The CDR3 is made up of 17 amino acids. Germline loops: CDR1 MNHNS, CDR2 SASEGT. V lost 0 bases to trimming and J lost 3 bases, with 15 bases between them. In DNA, the CDR3 is TGTGCCAGCAGTGAAGCCTCAGCGGGGTTGCGTGGAAACACCATATATTTT. Translating gives CASSEASAGLRGNTIYF.

This clone was seen a single time. This chain joins TRBV7-2 and TRBJ2-1; 7 nucleotides agree with TRBD1. CDR3 length: 15 residues. After removal of 4 bases from V and 2 bases from J, the junction contained 5 bases not matched to a gene. The V gene's germline CDR1 is SGHTA and CDR2 FQGNSA. The CDR3 DNA reads TGTGCCAGCAGCTCGACAGGGCAGCCCTACAATGAGCAGTTCTTC. This codes for CASSSTGQPYNEQFF.

In its sample, this clone was seen a few times. The chain employs TRBV28 and TRBJ1-5, with TRBD1 matching over 8 bases. J was trimmed by 6 bases and V by 10 bases; bases with no gene match: 11. The CDR3 runs 14 residues. Germline V gene lookup returns CDR1 MDHEN and CDR2 SYDVKM. The CDR3 sequence is CATTTWTGTQPQHF. The DNA for the CDR3 is TGTGCCACCACAACTTGGACAGGGACTCAGCCCCAGCATTTT.

The table lists this clone with a few counts. The chain carries TRBV6-4 and TRBJ2-5; 9 positions agree with TRBD1. CDR1 is MRHNA and CDR2 is SNTAGT in the germline V gene. The V and J ends lost 6 bases and 2 bases, in that order; junction bases with no gene match: 7. This CDR3 is built from 15 residues. The CDR3 region has the DNA TGTGCCAGCAGCGCACAGGGGGCAGCGCAAGAGACCCAGTACTTC. It is translated as CASSAQGAAQETQYF.

J is TRBJ1-2 and V is TRBV5-4; 7 bases map to TRBD1. CDR1 is SGHNT and CDR2 is YYREEE in the germline V gene (reference sequence). The CDR3 length is 13 residues. The ends lost 2 bases at V and 3 bases at J; junction bases unmatched: 1. CDR3 in DNA: TGTGCCAGCAGCTTACAGGGGCACTATGGCTACACCTTC. Its protein product is CASSLQGHYGYTF.

V and J are TRBV2 and TRBJ2-2, with D uncertain. Germline CDR1 SNHLY, CDR2 FYNNEI. This CDR3 comprises 14 residues. V was pared by 6 bases and J by 8 bases, with 16 bases between. The CDR3 DNA sequence: TGTGCCAGCAGCCTCGCGGCGACCACAGGGGAGCTGTTTTTT. Protein product: CASSLAATTGELFF.

This clone was counted a single time. CDR3 sequence: CASSEAPGRDYGYTF. In DNA form, the CDR3 reads TGTGCCAGCAGTGAAGCCCCAGGGAGGGACTATGGCTACACCTTC. The V call is TRBV2, the J call TRBJ1-2; D may be TRBD1 (5 bases). Trimming cost V 0 bases and J 3 bases, with 11 bases left between them. The CDR3 is 15 amino acids. CDR1 and CDR2 from the germline V gene are SNHLY and FYNNEI.

V is TRBV27 and J is TRBJ1-2; D is unresolved. The CDR3 is made up of 13 amino acids. Germline V gene data show CDR1 as MNHEY and CDR2 as SMNVEV (reference sequence). The V end was cut by 3 bases, the J end by 4 bases, with 9 bases between. This CDR3 reads CASSLGQVYGYTF. The DNA of the CDR3 is TGTGCCAGCAGTTTGGGTCAGGTCTATGGCTACACCTTC.

In this sample, this clone turned up once. This chain connects TRBV5-1 to TRBJ1-6; perhaps TRBD1 as D (5 bases). V lost 0 bases, J lost 7 bases, and 11 bases lay in between. The CDR3 is made up of 15 amino acids. The germline CDR1 and CDR2 sequences are SGHRS and YFSETQ. CDR3: CASSLGPRDNSPLHF. The DNA for the CDR3 is TGCGCCAGCAGCTTGGGCCCCAGGGACAATTCACCCCTCCACTTT.

This chain connects TRBV27 to TRBJ2-7, with TRBD1 as a possible D gene (5 bases). The CDR3 spans 13 residues. Germline-derived CDR1 and CDR2 are MNHEY and SMNVEV (reference sequence). Trimming pared 3 bases from V and 6 bases from J, leaving 12 bases between. CDR3 in DNA: TGTGCCAGCAGTTTCAGGGTACGGCTCGAGCAGTACTTC. Translated: CASSFRVRLEQYF.

J is TRBJ2-7 and V is TRBV5-5; D possibly corresponds to TRBD2 (7 bases). Trimming took off 0 bases at V and 6 bases at J, with 22 bases between the two ends. Germline V gene lookup returns CDR1 SGHKS and CDR2 YYEKEE (reference sequence). The CDR3 loop spans 17 amino acids. The CDR3 protein is CASSLAAGVGGDSEQYF. Written as DNA, the CDR3 is TGTGCCAGCAGCTTGGCCGCAGGGGTGGGAGGGGACTCCGAGCAGTACTTC.

This clone appeared a single time. V usage is TRBV27 and J usage is TRBJ2-3; TRBD1 matches at 8 bases. The V gene's germline CDR1 is MNHEY and CDR2 SMNVEV (reference sequence). V trimming: 0 bases; J trimming: 7 bases; junction bases outside the gene matches: 9. CDR3 length equals 16 residues. CDR3 amino acids: CASSLSGASGGYTQYF. The CDR3 DNA reads TGTGCCAGCAGTTTATCCGGCGCCTCAGGGGGCTATACGCAGTATTTT.

V gene TRBV28 combines with J gene TRBJ2-1; 12 positions agree with TRBD1. The CDR3 contains 14 residues. With 8 bases clipped from V and 7 bases from J, the junction kept 6 bases outside the gene matches. Germline V gives CDR1 MDHEN, CDR2 SYDVKM. The CDR3 region is CASLGQGAKNEQFF. The CDR3 coding sequence is TGTGCCAGCCTGGGACAGGGGGCGAAGAATGAGCAGTTCTTC. The variable domain in full, completed from reference TRBV28 and TRBJ2-1, reads DVKVTQSSRYLVKRTGEKVFLECVQDMDHENMFWYRQDPGLGLRLIYFSYDVKMKEKGDIPEGYSVSREKKERFSLILESASTNQTSMYLCASLGQGAKNEQFFGPGTRLTVL.

The chain has TRBV7-2 and TRBJ2-5; the D is unclear. The germline CDR1 and CDR2 sequences are SGHTA and FQGNSA. Trimming pared 2 bases from V and 4 bases from J, leaving 8 bases between. The CDR3 runs to 13 residues. The CDR3 sequence: CASSLTVLETQYF. The CDR3 DNA sequence: TGTGCCAGCAGCTTAACGGTTCTAGAGACCCAGTACTTC.

The chain links TRBV19 to TRBJ2-2, with TRBD2 matching 13 bases. Germline V gives CDR1 LNHDA, CDR2 SQIVND (reference sequence). V was pared by 5 bases and J by 0 bases, with 6 bases of the junction left unmatched. The CDR3 runs to 18 residues. CDR3 sequence (DNA): TGTGCCAGTAGTTCCAGGACTAGCGGGGGTGCGAACACCGGGGAGCTGTTTTTT. Translation gives CASSSRTSGGANTGELFF. Variable domain in full (rest from reference TRBV19 and TRBJ2-2): DGGITQSPKYLFRKEGQNVTLSCEQNLNHDAMYWYRQDPGQGLRLIYYSQIVNDFQKGDIAEGYSVSREKKESFPLTVTSAQKNPTAFYLCASSSRTSGGANTGELFFGEGSRLTVL.

The rearrangement uses TRBV11-3 and TRBJ2-5, with no clear D. Germline V gene data show CDR1 as SGHNT and CDR2 as YENEEA. V lost 1 base and J 3 bases, leaving 15 bases between the germline ends. The CDR3 extends over 16 amino acids. The CDR3 reads CASSLGEWSWKETQYF. The CDR3 DNA reads TGTGCCAGCAGCTTAGGTGAATGGTCATGGAAAGAGACCCAGTACTTC.

This rearrangement joins TRBV10-1 to TRBJ2-1; D remains ambiguous. This CDR3 is 14 amino acids long. CDR1 and CDR2 (germline): WNHNN, SYGVQD (reference sequence). V was clipped by 4 bases and J by 0 bases, with 7 bases between them. The CDR3 nucleotides are TGCGCCAGCAGTGGCGTCTCCTCCTACAATGAGCAGTTCTTC. Protein sequence: CASSGVSSYNEQFF.

V gene TRBV6-5 combines with J gene TRBJ1-1, with D possibly matching TRBD1 (5 bases). The germline V and J ends were trimmed by 1 base and 6 bases, with 12 bases remaining between them. The germline V gene encodes CDR1 MNHEY and CDR2 SVGAGI. CDR3 size: 14 residues. Here the CDR3 reads CASSYLGRGAEAFF. In DNA form, the CDR3 reads TGTGCCAGCAGTTACTTAGGTAGAGGGGCTGAAGCTTTCTTT.

The chain carries TRBV6-1 and TRBJ2-1, with 7 positions matching TRBD2. This CDR3 comprises 14 residues. V lost 7 bases and J lost 1; bases outside the gene matches: 4. CDR1 MNHNS and CDR2 SASEGT come from the germline V gene. The CDR3 sequence: CASTAGGSYNEQFF. DNA for the CDR3: TGTGCCAGCACAGCCGGGGGGTCCTACAATGAGCAGTTCTTC.

The CDR3 nucleotides are TGTGCCATCCACGAGCCTGGGACAGCTACTTCGAGGAACACCATATATTTT. Residues: CAIHEPGTATSRNTIYF. The V gene is TRBV10-3, the J gene TRBJ1-3, with 7 bases lining up with TRBD1. V lost 8 bases, J lost 7 bases, and 20 bases stayed unmatched. This CDR3 contains 17 residues. CDR1 is ENHRY and CDR2 is SYGVKD in the germline V gene.

The CDR3: CAISSYTGTGGLVGELFF. CDR3 sequence (DNA): TGTGCCATCAGCTCCTACACCGGGACAGGGGGCCTCGTCGGGGAGCTGTTTTTT. The V gene is TRBV10-3, the J gene TRBJ2-2; 12 bases map to TRBD1. There are 18 residues in the CDR3. Germline V CDR1 and CDR2: ENHRY, SYGVKD. Trimming cost V 6 bases and J 7 bases; bases outside gene matches: 15.

This clone has a handful of counts. The J gene is TRBJ1-6, the V gene TRBV7-3; D is unclear. Looked up from germline, CDR1 is SGHTA and CDR2 is FQGTGA. This CDR3 is built from 17 residues. V lost 4 bases and J lost 8, with 21 bases in between. The CDR3 DNA sequence: TGTGCCAGCAGCTCCCCTTCTTTACCAAAAGGCGATTCACCCCTCCACTTT. Encoded protein: CASSSPSLPKGDSPLHF.

In DNA form, the CDR3 reads TGTGCCAGCAGCTCCTGGATCCACGAGCAGTACTTC. It translates to CASSSWIHEQYF. V is TRBV5-6 and J is TRBJ2-7; D remains ambiguous. V was clipped by 3 bases and J by 5 bases, with 9 bases between them. In germline, CDR1 is SGHDT, CDR2 YYEEEE. This CDR3 is built from 12 residues.

The chain combines TRBV7-9 with TRBJ1-2, with D possibly matching TRBD1 (5 bases). Germline-derived CDR1 and CDR2 are SEHNR and FQNEAQ (reference sequence). The V gene lost 0 bases and the J gene lost 7 bases, with 9 bases spanning the gap. The CDR3 covers 13 residues. CDR3 sequence (DNA): TGTGCCAGCAGCTTAGCGATTGACAGTGGCTACACCTTC. Protein product: CASSLAIDSGYTF. Using reference TRBV7-9 and TRBJ1-2 for the parts outside the CDR3, the full variable domain is DTGVSQNPRHKITKRGQNVTFRCDPISEHNRLYWYRQTLGQGPEFLTYFQNEAQLEKSRLLSDRFSAERPKGSFSTLEIQRTEQGDSAMYLCASSLAIDSGYTFGSGTRLTVV.